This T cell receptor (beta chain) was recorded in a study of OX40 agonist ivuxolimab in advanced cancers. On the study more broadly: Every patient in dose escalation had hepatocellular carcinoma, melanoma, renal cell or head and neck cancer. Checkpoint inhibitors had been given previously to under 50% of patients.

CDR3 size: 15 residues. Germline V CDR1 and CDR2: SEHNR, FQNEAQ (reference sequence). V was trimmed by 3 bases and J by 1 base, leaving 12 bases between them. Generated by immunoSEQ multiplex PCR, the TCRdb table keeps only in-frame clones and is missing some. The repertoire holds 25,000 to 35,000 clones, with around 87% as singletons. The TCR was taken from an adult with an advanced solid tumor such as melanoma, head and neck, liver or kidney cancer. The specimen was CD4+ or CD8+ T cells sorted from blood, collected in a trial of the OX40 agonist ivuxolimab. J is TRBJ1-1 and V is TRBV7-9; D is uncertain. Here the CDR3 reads CASSFGSVENTEAFF. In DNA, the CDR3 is TGTGCCAGCAGCTTCGGGTCCGTTGAGAACACTGAAGCTTTCTTT.